The 31 T cell receptor beta chains given below trace back to one sample, sequenced in a study of PD-1 blockade in mismatch repair-deficient tumors. Sequencing was performed with immunoSEQ multiplex PCR; in TCRdb, only in-frame clones are kept and a portion is missing. The repertoire holds 80,000 to 130,000 clones, roughly four fifths seen once, with around 6.6% in the top ten. The sample was peripheral blood, taken about 33 weeks after starting pembrolizumab. These receptors all come from an adult with mismatch repair-deficient cancer.

This clone appeared a single time. The chain has TRBV6-5 and TRBJ1-1; D remains unclear. Germline assignment: CDR1 MNHEY and CDR2 SVGAGI. The CDR3 length is 12 residues. Deletions cut 5 bases from V and 3 bases from J, with 7 bases between. CDR3 protein: CASSRTDTEAFF. The CDR3 bases are TGTGCCAGCAGTAGGACGGACACTGAAGCTTTCTTT.

For the CDR3, the DNA is TGTGCCAGCACCTTGACACTCGTCCACAATGAGCAGTTCTTC. Translating it yields CASTLTLVHNEQFF. This rearrangement joins TRBV7-2 to TRBJ2-1, with D unresolved. Trimming left V 7 bases short and J 5 bases short, with 15 bases between. There are 14 residues in the CDR3. Germline V CDR1 and CDR2: SGHTA, FQGNSA.

V gene TRBV5-5 combines with J gene TRBJ1-2, with no clear D. Trimming left V 1 base short and J 11 bases short, with 18 bases between. Per germline, CDR1 SGHKS and CDR2 YYEKEE (reference sequence). The CDR3 is 14 amino acids. CDR3 amino acids: CASSLFLGSPGYTF. For the CDR3, the DNA is TGTGCCAGCAGCTTGTTCCTTGGTTCCCCTGGATACACCTTC.

A few counts support this clone. The chain recombines TRBV11-2 with TRBJ1-2; D gene uncertain. V gave up 2 bases and J gave up 6 bases, with 7 bases separating them. Germline CDR1 and CDR2: SGHAT and FQNNGV. The CDR3 runs 12 residues. The CDR3 DNA follows: TGTGCCAGCAGCTTAACCGGGAATGGCTACACCTTC. This translates into CASSLTGNGYTF.

CDR3 protein: CASSLREGRTDTQYF. In DNA form, the CDR3 reads TGTGCCAGCAGCTTAAGGGAGGGCCGTACAGATACGCAGTATTTT. J is TRBJ2-3 and V is TRBV7-6; 7 nucleotides align to TRBD2. The germline gives CDR1 SGHVS, CDR2 FNYEAQ. This CDR3 is 15 amino acids long. V shed 2 bases and J 3 bases; nucleotides not matched to a gene: 5.

The table lists this clone with a count of one. This chain links TRBV19 with TRBJ2-1; D uncertain. Germline CDR1 LNHDA, CDR2 SQIVND (reference sequence). V was shortened by 5 bases and J by 4 bases, with 12 bases between the two germline ends. The CDR3 is made up of 14 amino acids. The CDR3 coding sequence is TGTGCCAGTAGTCCATCGCTGGGATACAATGAGCAGTTCTTC. Translation gives CASSPSLGYNEQFF.

A word on this clone: The same CDR3 arises from other DNA sequences in this sample as well. The chain has TRBV7-3 and TRBJ1-1; possibly TRBD1 for D (6 bases). Per germline, CDR1 SGHTA and CDR2 FQGTGA. The CDR3 spans 15 residues. V was pared by 0 bases and J by 1 base, with 9 bases between. The CDR3: CASSLTGGENTEAFF. In nucleotides, the CDR3 is TGTGCCAGCAGCTTAACAGGGGGTGAGAACACTGAAGCTTTCTTT.

This chain joins TRBV6-5 and TRBJ2-7, with D perhaps matching TRBD1 or TRBD2 (5 bases each). CDR1 is MNHEY and CDR2 is SVGAGI in the germline V gene. Trimming stripped 7 bases from V and 4 bases from J, with 14 bases between. The length of the CDR3 is 13 residues. As DNA, the CDR3 is TGTGCCAGCATGGGACGCCAGTCGTACGAGCAGTACTTC. It specifies CASMGRQSYEQYF.

V and J are TRBV5-8 and TRBJ1-5, with D possibly matching TRBD1 (5 bases). This CDR3 has 16 amino acids. Trimming removed 0 bases at V and 2 bases at J, with 12 bases between. Germline V gene sequence: CDR1 SGHTS, CDR2 YDEGEE. The CDR3 region has the DNA TGTGCCAGCAGCTTGGTGTTTGCGACAGGCAATCAGCCCCAGCATTTT. Encoded protein: CASSLVFATGNQPQHF.

The chain carries TRBV30 and TRBJ1-3, with D possibly TRBD1 on 5 matching bases. Looked up from germline, CDR1 is GTSNPN and CDR2 is SVGIG (reference sequence). The CDR3 consists of 15 residues. The V and J ends lost 1 base and 0 bases respectively, with 10 bases between them. The CDR3 bases are TGTGCCTGGAGTGAAACAGGCAACTCTGGAAACACCATATATTTT. It encodes CAWSETGNSGNTIYF.

The chain couples TRBV20-1 to TRBJ2-3; D unresolved. Germline lookup yields CDR1 DFQATT and CDR2 SNEGSKA (reference sequence). This CDR3 is built from 11 residues. The CDR3 loop is CRLDFMDTQYF. The CDR3 coding sequence is TGCAGATTGGATTTTATGGATACGCAGTATTTT.

The rearrangement uses TRBV5-1 and TRBJ1-1; no firm D call. V was cut by 0 bases and J by 0 bases, with 6 bases left in between. The CDR3 runs 14 residues. Germline V gene sequence: CDR1 SGHRS, CDR2 YFSETQ. DNA for the CDR3: TGCGCCAGCAGCTTGGAACGGTTGAACACTGAAGCTTTCTTT. This codes for CASSLERLNTEAFF.

The rearrangement joins TRBV30 to TRBJ1-1, with D unclear. CDR1 and CDR2 from the germline V gene are GTSNPN and SVGIG (reference sequence). Trimming left V 4 bases short and J 0 bases short, with 6 bases between. CDR3 length: 12 residues. The DNA for the CDR3 is TGTGCCTGGATGGCGGTGAACACTGAAGCTTTCTTT. Translation: CAWMAVNTEAFF.

This clone was detected only once. The genes are TRBV7-6 and TRBJ2-2; 9 bases map to TRBD1. The V and J ends lost 5 bases and 5 bases, in that order; junction bases with no gene match: 6. The germline V gene encodes CDR1 SGHVS and CDR2 FNYEAQ. The CDR3 runs to 15 residues. CDR3 in DNA: TGTGCCAGCAGCCCCCGGGACAGGGATACCGGGGAGCTGTTTTTT. Amino acids: CASSPRDRDTGELFF.

V gene TRBV30 combines with J gene TRBJ2-7; D not certain. V was cut by 0 bases and J by 2 bases, with 11 bases left in between. The CDR3 runs to 14 residues. The germline V gene has CDR1 GTSNPN and CDR2 SVGIG (reference sequence). The CDR3 DNA follows: TGTGCCTGGAGTGTAGGTCAGGCTACCTACGAGCAGTACTTC. This sequence encodes CAWSVGQATYEQYF.

The J gene is TRBJ1-1, the V gene TRBV10-3, with D maybe TRBD1 (5 bases). From germline, CDR1 is ENHRY and CDR2 SYGVKD. V was trimmed by 3 bases and J by 3 bases, leaving 5 bases between them. The CDR3 runs 12 residues. The CDR3 loop reads CAISEGDTEAFF. In DNA, the CDR3 is TGTGCCATCAGTGAAGGGGACACTGAAGCTTTCTTT.

The rearrangement joins TRBV5-4 to TRBJ2-3, with D maybe TRBD2 (7 bases). Trimming left V 4 bases short and J 2 bases short, with 17 bases between. This CDR3 is 16 amino acids long. The germline V gene encodes CDR1 SGHNT and CDR2 YYREEE (reference sequence). CDR3 sequence reads: CASSPGGGGVTDTQYF. Written as DNA, the CDR3 is TGTGCCAGCAGCCCAGGAGGGGGAGGGGTCACAGATACGCAGTATTTT.

The V and J genes are TRBV14 and TRBJ2-7; D uncertain. Germline V gene sequence: CDR1 SGHDN, CDR2 FVKESK. Between the trimmed V and J ends, which lost 1 base and 6 bases, there was a span of 16 bases. The CDR3 length is 15 residues. The CDR3 loop reads CASSQARPDLTEQYF. DNA of the CDR3: TGTGCCAGCAGCCAAGCGAGACCGGACCTTACCGAGCAGTACTTC.

The chain couples TRBV5-4 to TRBJ2-7, with TRBD2 matching 8 bases. Looked up from germline, CDR1 is SGHNT and CDR2 is YYREEE (reference sequence). The CDR3 has 16 residues. J gave up 4 bases and V 4 bases, and 13 bases lay outside the gene matches. CDR3 region: CASSQRVKSGSYEQYF. Written as DNA, the CDR3 is TGTGCCAGCAGCCAGAGGGTAAAAAGCGGGAGTTACGAGCAGTACTTC.

V usage is TRBV6-8 and J usage is TRBJ1-4, with unresolved D. The CDR3 spans 14 residues. The germline V gene has CDR1 MNHGY and CDR2 SAAAGT. V dropped 2 bases and J dropped 13 bases, with 17 bases sitting between them. The CDR3 coding sequence is TGTGCCAGCAGTTACCGATTAGGACTGGGAACACTGTTTTTT. It specifies CASSYRLGLGTLFF.

J is TRBJ1-1 and V is TRBV5-1; 7 bases agree with TRBD1. The germline gives CDR1 SGHRS, CDR2 YFSETQ. V lost 4 bases and J lost 5; bases outside the gene matches: 8. CDR3 size: 14 residues. CDR3 DNA: TGCGCCAGCAGCCCGGGGATGACAGGGACTGAAGCTTTCTTT. Translating gives CASSPGMTGTEAFF.

The gene calls are TRBV27 and TRBJ1-1, with no clear D. The germline V and J ends were trimmed by 6 bases and 1 base, with 9 bases remaining between them. The germline gives CDR1 MNHEY, CDR2 SMNVEV (reference sequence). This CDR3 contains 13 residues. This CDR3 reads CASRLSKNTEAFF. CDR3 nucleotide sequence: TGTGCCAGCAGGCTCAGTAAGAACACTGAAGCTTTCTTT.

The rearrangement links TRBV5-4 to TRBJ2-7; a possible D gene is TRBD2 (5 bases). Trimming stripped 3 bases from V and 2 bases from J, with 15 bases between. The length of the CDR3 is 15 residues. Per the germline V gene, CDR1 is SGHNT and CDR2 is YYREEE (reference sequence). DNA of the CDR3: TGTGCCAGCAGCTCCCGCCTTACTAGTACCTACGAGCAGTACTTC. Residues: CASSSRLTSTYEQYF.

Remarks on this clone: The junction and the germline gene differ at one end; a read error may be behind it. The CDR3 loop is CASSVGYQETQYF. CDR3 bases: TGTGCCAGCAGTGTGGGTTACCAAGAGACCCAGTACTTC. This chain connects TRBV10-3 to TRBJ2-5; the D is unclear. Germline CDR1 is ENHRY and CDR2 is SYGVKD. The CDR3 runs to 13 residues.

This clone has only one observation. This rearrangement joins TRBV5-1 to TRBJ2-7, with 7 bases matching TRBD2. V gave up 3 bases and J gave up 5 bases; unmatched junction bases: 5. This CDR3 contains 13 residues. The V gene's germline CDR1 is SGHRS and CDR2 YFSETQ. CDR3 DNA: TGCGCCAGCAGCTCCTTGGCGGGAGACGAGCAGTACTTC. Amino acids: CASSSLAGDEQYF.

The rearrangement uses TRBV6-1 and TRBJ2-3; 7 bases line up with TRBD1. Germline-derived CDR1 and CDR2 are MNHNS and SASEGT. V dropped 6 bases and J dropped 3; count of bases not matched to a gene: 6. The CDR3 extends over 14 amino acids. The CDR3 spells CASSAGRGTDTQYF. CDR3 DNA sequence: TGTGCCAGCAGCGCAGGCAGGGGGACAGATACGCAGTATTTT.

This chain connects TRBV11-2 to TRBJ2-5, with TRBD2 matching over 9 bases. Germline lookup yields CDR1 SGHAT and CDR2 FQNNGV. V shed 1 base, J shed 5 bases, and the junction held 5 bases outside the gene matches. The CDR3 is made up of 15 amino acids. The CDR3 sequence: CASSLGGLASETQYF. The CDR3 DNA reads as TGTGCCAGCAGCTTAGGGGGACTAGCCTCCGAGACCCAGTACTTC.

Only one count was recorded for this clone. This chain joins TRBV9 and TRBJ2-1, with 8 positions matching TRBD2. The J segment lost 9 bases and the V segment lost 0 bases, leaving 14 bases of the junction unmatched. Germline CDR1 is SGDLS and CDR2 is YYNGEE. The CDR3 runs to 17 residues. CDR3: CASSVATTSGSRSEQFF. The CDR3 coding sequence is TGTGCCAGCAGCGTAGCTACGACGAGCGGGAGCAGGAGTGAGCAGTTCTTC. The complete variable domain, with remaining parts taken from reference TRBV9 and TRBJ2-1, reads DSGVTQTPKHLITATGQRVTLRCSPRSGDLSVYWYQQSLDQGLQFLIQYYNGEERAKGNILERFSAQQFPDLHSELNLSSLELGDSALYFCASSVATTSGSRSEQFFGPGTRLTVL.

The chain couples TRBV7-9 to TRBJ2-7; D is unclear. Trimming removed 1 base at V and 2 bases at J, with 3 bases between. CDR1 SEHNR and CDR2 FQNEAQ come from the germline V gene (reference sequence). The CDR3 consists of 12 residues. The CDR3 sequence is CASSLEPYEQYF. The CDR3 coding sequence is TGTGCCAGCAGCTTAGAGCCCTACGAGCAGTACTTC.

The rearrangement links TRBV29-1 to TRBJ2-4, with TRBD1 identical over 8 bases. This CDR3 contains 12 residues. With 7 bases clipped from V and 6 bases from J, the junction kept 5 bases outside the gene matches. The germline V gene has CDR1 SQVTM and CDR2 ANQGSEA. The CDR3 region is CSALGQGNIQYF. The CDR3 DNA reads as TGCAGCGCCTTAGGACAGGGAAACATTCAGTACTTC. The variable domain in full, completed from reference TRBV29-1 and TRBJ2-4, reads SAVISQKPSRDICQRGTSLTIQCQVDSQVTMMFWYRQQPGQSLTLIATANQGSEATYESGFVIDKFPISRPNLTFSTLTVSNMSPEDSSIYLCSALGQGNIQYFGAGTRLSVL.

V gene TRBV19 combines with J gene TRBJ2-7; 10 bases align to TRBD2. The CDR3 is 15 residues long. From germline, CDR1 is LNHDA and CDR2 SQIVND (reference sequence). The junction had 8 bases not matched to a gene; V was cut back by 5 bases and J by 4 bases. CDR3 bases: TGTGCCAGTAGTCCGAAAGCGGGAGGGAGGTACGAGCAGTACTTC. As protein: CASSPKAGGRYEQYF.